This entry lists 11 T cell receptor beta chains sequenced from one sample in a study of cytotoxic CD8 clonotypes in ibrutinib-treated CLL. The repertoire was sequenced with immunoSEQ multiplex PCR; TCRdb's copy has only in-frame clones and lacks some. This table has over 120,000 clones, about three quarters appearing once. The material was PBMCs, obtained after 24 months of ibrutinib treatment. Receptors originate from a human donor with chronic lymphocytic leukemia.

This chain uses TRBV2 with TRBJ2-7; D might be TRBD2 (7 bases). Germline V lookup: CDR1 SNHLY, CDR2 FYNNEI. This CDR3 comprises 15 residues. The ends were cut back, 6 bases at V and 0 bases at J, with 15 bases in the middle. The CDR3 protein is CASRGGPRSSYEQYF. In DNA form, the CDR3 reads TGTGCCAGCAGGGGGGGGCCACGCAGCTCCTACGAGCAGTACTTC.

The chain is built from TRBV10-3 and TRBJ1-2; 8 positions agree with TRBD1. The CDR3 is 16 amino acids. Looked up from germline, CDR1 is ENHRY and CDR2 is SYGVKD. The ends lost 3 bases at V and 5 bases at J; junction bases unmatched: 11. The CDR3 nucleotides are TGTGCCATCAGTGATCCGGGACAGGTGGTAAAGTATGGCTACACCTTC. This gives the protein CAISDPGQVVKYGYTF.

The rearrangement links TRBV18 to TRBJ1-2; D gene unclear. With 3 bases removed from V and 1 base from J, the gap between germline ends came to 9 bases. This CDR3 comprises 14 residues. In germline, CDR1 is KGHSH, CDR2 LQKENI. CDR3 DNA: TGTGCCAGCTCACCCCAAGTGGATAACTATGGCTACACCTTC. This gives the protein CASSPQVDNYGYTF. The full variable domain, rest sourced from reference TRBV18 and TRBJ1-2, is NAGVMQNPRHLVRRRGQEARLRCSPMKGHSHVYWYRQLPEEGLKFMVYLQKENIIDESGMPKERFSAEFPKEGPSILRIQQVVRGDSAAYFCASSPQVDNYGYTFGSGTRLTVV.

The CDR3 DNA reads TGTGCCAGCAGGAACGGGCCTAGCTCGGATACGCAGTATTTT. This codes for CASRNGPSSDTQYF. The V call is TRBV28, the J call TRBJ2-3; TRBD2 is a possible D gene (5 bases). This CDR3 has 14 residues. V was clipped by 6 bases and J by 6 bases, with 16 bases between them. Germline V lookup: CDR1 MDHEN, CDR2 SYDVKM. Full variable domain (outside the CDR3, taken from reference TRBV28 and TRBJ2-3): DVKVTQSSRYLVKRTGEKVFLECVQDMDHENMFWYRQDPGLGLRLIYFSYDVKMKEKGDIPEGYSVSREKKERFSLILESASTNQTSMYLCASRNGPSSDTQYFGPGTRLTVL.

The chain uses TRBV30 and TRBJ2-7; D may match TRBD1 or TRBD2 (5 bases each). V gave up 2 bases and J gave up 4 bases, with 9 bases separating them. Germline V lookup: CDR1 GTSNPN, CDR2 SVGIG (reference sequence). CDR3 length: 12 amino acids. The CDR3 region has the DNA TGTGCCTGGAGTCTCTGGGGGTACGAGCAGTACTTC. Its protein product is CAWSLWGYEQYF.

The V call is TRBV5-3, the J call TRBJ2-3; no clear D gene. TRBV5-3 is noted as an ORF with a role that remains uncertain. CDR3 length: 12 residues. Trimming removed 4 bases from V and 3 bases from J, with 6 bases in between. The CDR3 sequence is CARSRKTDTQYF. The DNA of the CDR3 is TGTGCCAGAAGCCGGAAGACAGATACGCAGTATTTT.

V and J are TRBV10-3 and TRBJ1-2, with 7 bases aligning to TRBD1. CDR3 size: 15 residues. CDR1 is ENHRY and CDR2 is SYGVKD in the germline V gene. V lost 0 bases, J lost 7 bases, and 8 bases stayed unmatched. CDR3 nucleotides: TGTGCCATCAGTGAGTCGGGCAGCGCAGGGGGTGGCTACACCTTC. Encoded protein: CAISESGSAGGGYTF.

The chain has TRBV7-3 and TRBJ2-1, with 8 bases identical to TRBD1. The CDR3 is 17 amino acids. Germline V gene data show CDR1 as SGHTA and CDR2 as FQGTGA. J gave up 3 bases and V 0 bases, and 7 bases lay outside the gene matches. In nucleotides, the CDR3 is TGTGCCAGCAGCTTAACACCCCAGGGGGCCCTCTACAATGAGCAGTTCTTC. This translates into CASSLTPQGALYNEQFF.

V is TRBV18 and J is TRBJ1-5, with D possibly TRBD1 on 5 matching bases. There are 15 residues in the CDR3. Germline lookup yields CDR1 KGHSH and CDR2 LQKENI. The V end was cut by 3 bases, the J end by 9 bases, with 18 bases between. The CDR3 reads CASSPYRGVRAPQHF. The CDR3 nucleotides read TGTGCCAGCTCACCCTATAGGGGTGTGCGCGCGCCCCAGCATTTT.

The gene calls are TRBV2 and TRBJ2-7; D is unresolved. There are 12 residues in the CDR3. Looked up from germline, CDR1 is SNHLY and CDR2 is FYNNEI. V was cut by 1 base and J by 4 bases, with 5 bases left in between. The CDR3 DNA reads TGTGCCAGCAGTGAAGTACAGTACGAGCAGTACTTC. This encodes CASSEVQYEQYF.

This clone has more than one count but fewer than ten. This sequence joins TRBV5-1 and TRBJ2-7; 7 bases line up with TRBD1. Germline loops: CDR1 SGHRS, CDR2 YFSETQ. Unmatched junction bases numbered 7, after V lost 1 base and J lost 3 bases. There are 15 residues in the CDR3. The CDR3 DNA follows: TGCGCCAGCAGCTTGCCGGGACAGACCCACTACGAGCAGTACTTC. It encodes CASSLPGQTHYEQYF.